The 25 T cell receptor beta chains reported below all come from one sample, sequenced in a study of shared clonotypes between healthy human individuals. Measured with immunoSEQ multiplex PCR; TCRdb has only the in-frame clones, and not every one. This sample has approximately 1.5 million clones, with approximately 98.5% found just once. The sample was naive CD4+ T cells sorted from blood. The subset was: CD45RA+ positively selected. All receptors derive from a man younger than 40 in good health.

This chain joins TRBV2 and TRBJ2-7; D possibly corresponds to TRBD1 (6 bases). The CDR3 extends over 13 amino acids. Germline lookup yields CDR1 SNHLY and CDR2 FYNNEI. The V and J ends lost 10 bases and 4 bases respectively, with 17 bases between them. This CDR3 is CATTGDIAYEQYF. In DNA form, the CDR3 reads TGTGCCACTACCGGGGACATTGCGTACGAGCAGTACTTC.

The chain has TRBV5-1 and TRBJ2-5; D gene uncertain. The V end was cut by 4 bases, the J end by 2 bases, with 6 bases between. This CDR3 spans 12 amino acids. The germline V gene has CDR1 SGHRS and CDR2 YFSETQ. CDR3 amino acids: CASSIQQETQYF. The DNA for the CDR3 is TGCGCCAGCAGCATTCAGCAAGAGACCCAGTACTTC.

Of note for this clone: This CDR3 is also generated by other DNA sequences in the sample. In nucleotides, the CDR3 is TGTGCCAGCAGCTTAGAGGGGGGTACAGATACGCAGTATTTT. Protein product: CASSLEGGTDTQYF. This chain joins TRBV11-3 and TRBJ2-3; TRBD2 might be the D (6 bases). This CDR3 has 14 amino acids. Germline V gene data show CDR1 as SGHNT and CDR2 as YENEEA. V dropped 0 bases and J dropped 3 bases, with 7 bases sitting between them.

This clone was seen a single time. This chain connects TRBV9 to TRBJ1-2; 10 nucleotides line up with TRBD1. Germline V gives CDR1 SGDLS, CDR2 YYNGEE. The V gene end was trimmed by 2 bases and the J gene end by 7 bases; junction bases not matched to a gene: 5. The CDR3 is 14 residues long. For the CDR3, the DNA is TGTGCCAGCAGCGTGACAGGGGGCGCGGCTGGCTACACCTTC. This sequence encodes CASSVTGGAAGYTF.

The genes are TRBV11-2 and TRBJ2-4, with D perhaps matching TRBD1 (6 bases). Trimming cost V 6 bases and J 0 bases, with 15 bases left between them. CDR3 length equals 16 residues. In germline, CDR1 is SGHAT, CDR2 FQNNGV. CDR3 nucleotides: TGTGCCAGCAGGTCAAACAGGGAAATAGCCAAAAACATTCAGTACTTC. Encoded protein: CASRSNREIAKNIQYF.

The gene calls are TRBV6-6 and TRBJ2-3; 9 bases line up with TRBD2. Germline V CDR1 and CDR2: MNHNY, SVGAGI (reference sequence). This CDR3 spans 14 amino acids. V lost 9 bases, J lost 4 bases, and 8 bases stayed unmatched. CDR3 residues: CASAGGVRADTQYF. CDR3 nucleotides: TGTGCCAGTGCGGGAGGGGTTCGGGCAGATACGCAGTATTTT.

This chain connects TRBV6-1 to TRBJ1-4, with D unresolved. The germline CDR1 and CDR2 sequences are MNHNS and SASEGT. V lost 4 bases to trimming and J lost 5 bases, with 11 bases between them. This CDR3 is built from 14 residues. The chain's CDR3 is CASSVGQQNEKLFF. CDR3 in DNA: TGTGCCAGCAGTGTGGGTCAGCAGAATGAAAAACTGTTTTTT.

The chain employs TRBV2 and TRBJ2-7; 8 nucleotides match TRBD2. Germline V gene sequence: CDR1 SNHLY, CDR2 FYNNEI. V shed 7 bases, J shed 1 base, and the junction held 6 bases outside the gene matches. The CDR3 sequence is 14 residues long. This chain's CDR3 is CASKGGTRSYEQYF. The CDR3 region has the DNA TGTGCCAGCAAGGGAGGGACTAGGTCCTACGAGCAGTACTTC.

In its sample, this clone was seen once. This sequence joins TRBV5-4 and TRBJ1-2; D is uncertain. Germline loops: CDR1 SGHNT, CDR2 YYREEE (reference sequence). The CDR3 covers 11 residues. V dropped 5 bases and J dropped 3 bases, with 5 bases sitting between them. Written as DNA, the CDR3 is TGTGCCAGCAGTAAGCACTATGGCTACACCTTC. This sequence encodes CASSKHYGYTF.

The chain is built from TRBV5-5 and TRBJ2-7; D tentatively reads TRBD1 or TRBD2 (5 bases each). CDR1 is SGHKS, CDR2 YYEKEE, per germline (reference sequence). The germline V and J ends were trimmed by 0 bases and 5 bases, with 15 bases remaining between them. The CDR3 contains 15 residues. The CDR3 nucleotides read TGTGCCAGCAGCTTGGGGTCAGGACGGGGCGACGAGCAGTACTTC. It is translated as CASSLGSGRGDEQYF.

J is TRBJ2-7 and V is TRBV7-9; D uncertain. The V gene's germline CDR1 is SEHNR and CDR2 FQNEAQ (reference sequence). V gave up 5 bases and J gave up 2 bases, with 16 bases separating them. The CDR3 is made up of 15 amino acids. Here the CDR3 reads CASSPARDGAYEQYF. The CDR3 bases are TGTGCCAGCAGCCCAGCCCGAGACGGAGCCTACGAGCAGTACTTC.

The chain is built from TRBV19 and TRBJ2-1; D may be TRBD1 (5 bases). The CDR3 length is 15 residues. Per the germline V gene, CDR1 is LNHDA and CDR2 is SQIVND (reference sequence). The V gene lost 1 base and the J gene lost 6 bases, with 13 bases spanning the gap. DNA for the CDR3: TGTGCCAGTAGTATAGCGGAAGGGGTCGTCAATGAGCAGTTCTTC. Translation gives CASSIAEGVVNEQFF.

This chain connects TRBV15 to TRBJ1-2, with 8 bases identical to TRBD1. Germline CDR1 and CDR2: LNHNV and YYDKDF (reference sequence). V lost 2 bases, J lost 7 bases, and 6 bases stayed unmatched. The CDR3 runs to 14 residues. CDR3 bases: TGTGCCACCAGCAGACCCCAGGGGGCGCGTGGCTACACCTTC. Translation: CATSRPQGARGYTF.

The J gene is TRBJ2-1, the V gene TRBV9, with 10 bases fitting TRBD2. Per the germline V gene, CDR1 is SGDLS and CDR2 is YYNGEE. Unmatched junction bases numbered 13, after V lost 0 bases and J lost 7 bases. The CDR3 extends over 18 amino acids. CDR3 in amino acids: CASSVAERAGGLGNEQFF. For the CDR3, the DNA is TGTGCCAGCAGCGTAGCTGAGAGAGCGGGAGGGCTTGGGAATGAGCAGTTCTTC.

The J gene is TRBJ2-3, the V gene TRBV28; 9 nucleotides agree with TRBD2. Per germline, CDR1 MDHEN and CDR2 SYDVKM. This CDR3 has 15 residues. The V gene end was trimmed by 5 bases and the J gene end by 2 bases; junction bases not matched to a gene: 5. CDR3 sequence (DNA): TGTGCCAGCAGTCGTAGCGGGAGTAACACAGATACGCAGTATTTT. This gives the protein CASSRSGSNTDTQYF.

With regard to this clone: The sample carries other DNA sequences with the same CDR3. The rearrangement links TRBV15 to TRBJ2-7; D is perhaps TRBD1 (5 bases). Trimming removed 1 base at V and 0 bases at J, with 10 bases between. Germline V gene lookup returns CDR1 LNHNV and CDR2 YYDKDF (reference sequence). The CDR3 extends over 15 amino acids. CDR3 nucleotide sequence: TGTGCCACCAGCAGAGGAGGCCAGGGCTCCTACGAGCAGTACTTC. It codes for CATSRGGQGSYEQYF.

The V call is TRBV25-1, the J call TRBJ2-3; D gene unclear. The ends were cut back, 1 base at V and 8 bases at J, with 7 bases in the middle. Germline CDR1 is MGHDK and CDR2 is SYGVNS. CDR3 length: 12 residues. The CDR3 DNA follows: TGTGCCAGCAGTGAATCATCCAGTACGCAGTATTTT. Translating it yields CASSESSSTQYF.

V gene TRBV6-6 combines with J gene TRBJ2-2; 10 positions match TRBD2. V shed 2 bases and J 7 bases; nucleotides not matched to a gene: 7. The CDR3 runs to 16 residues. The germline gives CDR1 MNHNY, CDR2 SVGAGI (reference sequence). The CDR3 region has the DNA TGTGCCAGCAGTTACGGAGCGGGAGGGCCGGTCGGGGAGCTGTTTTTT. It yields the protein CASSYGAGGPVGELFF.

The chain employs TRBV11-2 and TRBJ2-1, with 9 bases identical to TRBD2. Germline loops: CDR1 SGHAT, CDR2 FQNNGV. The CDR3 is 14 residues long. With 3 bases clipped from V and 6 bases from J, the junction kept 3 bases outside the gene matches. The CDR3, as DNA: TGTGCCAGCAGCTTGGGGGGACTAGCCAATGAGCAGTTCTTC. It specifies CASSLGGLANEQFF.

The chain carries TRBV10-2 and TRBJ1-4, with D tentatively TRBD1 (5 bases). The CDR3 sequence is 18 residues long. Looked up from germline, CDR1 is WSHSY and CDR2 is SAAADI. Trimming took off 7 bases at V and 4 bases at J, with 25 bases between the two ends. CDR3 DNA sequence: TGCGCCAGCAACCGGGACGGTGCTCCCGCAGAGCTTAATGAAAAACTGTTTTTT. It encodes CASNRDGAPAELNEKLFF.

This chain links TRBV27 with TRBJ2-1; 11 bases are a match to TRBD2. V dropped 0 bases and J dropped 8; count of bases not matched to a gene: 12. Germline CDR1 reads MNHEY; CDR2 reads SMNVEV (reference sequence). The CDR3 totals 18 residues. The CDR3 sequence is CASSLSLSRGLAADEQFF. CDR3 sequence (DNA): TGTGCCAGCAGTTTATCGCTTTCTAGGGGACTAGCGGCTGATGAGCAGTTCTTC.

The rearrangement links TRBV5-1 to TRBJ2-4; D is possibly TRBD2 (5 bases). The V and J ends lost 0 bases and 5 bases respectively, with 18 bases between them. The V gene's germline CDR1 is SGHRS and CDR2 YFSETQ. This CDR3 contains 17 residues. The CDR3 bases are TGCGCCAGCAGCTTGGGTACCCGGGGAGTTGGCGAAAACATTCAGTACTTC. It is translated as CASSLGTRGVGENIQYF.

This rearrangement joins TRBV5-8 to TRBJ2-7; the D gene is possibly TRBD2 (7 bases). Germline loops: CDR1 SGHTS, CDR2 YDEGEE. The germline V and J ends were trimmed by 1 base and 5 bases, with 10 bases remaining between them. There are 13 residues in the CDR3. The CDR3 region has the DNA TGTGCCAGCAGCTTGTCGGGGGGCCACGAGCAGTACTTC. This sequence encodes CASSLSGGHEQYF.

DNA for the CDR3: TGTGCCAGCAGACCTAGCGTTTCGGAGACCCAGTACTTC. It translates to CASRPSVSETQYF. The chain links TRBV7-2 to TRBJ2-5; weak D call: TRBD2 (6 bases). Trimming left V 6 bases short and J 5 bases short, with 13 bases between. The germline CDR1 and CDR2 sequences are SGHTA and FQGNSA. The CDR3 runs to 13 residues. The variable domain in full, completed from reference TRBV7-2 and TRBJ2-5, reads GAGVSQSPSNKVTEKGKDVELRCDPISGHTALYWYRQSLGQGLEFLIYFQGNSAPDKSGLPSDRFSAERTGGSVSTLTIQRTQQEDSAVYLCASRPSVSETQYFGPGTRLLVL.

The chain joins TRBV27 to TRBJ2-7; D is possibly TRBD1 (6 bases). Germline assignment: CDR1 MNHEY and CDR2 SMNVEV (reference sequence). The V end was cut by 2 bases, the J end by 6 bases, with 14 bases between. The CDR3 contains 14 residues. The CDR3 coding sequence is TGTGCCAGCAGTTTAGGATCAACAGGGACCGAGCAGTACTTC. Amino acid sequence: CASSLGSTGTEQYF.